These 18 T cell receptor beta chains were all obtained from the same sample, sequenced in a study of shared clonotypes between healthy human individuals. Assay: immunoSEQ multiplex PCR; the TCRdb copy retains only in-frame clones and omits some. The sample has about 2 million clones; approximately 94% are singletons. Only CD45RO-negative cells positively selected for CCR7 counted as naive CD8 cells, so terminally differentiated effector memory CD45RA+ cells were excluded. The sequencing sample was made of naive CD8+ T cells sorted from blood. All receptors come from a man between 18 and 35 years old in good health.

V and J are TRBV6-5 and TRBJ1-5, with unresolved D. With 10 bases removed from V and 3 bases from J, the gap between germline ends came to 13 bases. The germline V gene encodes CDR1 MNHEY and CDR2 SVGAGI. This CDR3 spans 13 amino acids. CDR3 loop: CATPGADNQPQHF. The CDR3 coding sequence is TGTGCCACCCCCGGAGCGGACAATCAGCCCCAGCATTTT.

The chain couples TRBV2 to TRBJ2-4, with 9 bases matching TRBD1. CDR1 is SNHLY and CDR2 is FYNNEI in the germline V gene. The CDR3 has 14 amino acids. The ends lost 3 bases at V and 4 bases at J; junction bases unmatched: 1. The CDR3 nucleotides read TGTGCCAGCAGTGACGGACAGGGGAAAAACATTCAGTACTTC. Protein: CASSDGQGKNIQYF.

This sequence joins TRBV6-5 and TRBJ1-5; D unresolved. The germline V and J ends were trimmed by 6 bases and 1 base, with 13 bases remaining between them. The CDR3 sequence is 15 residues long. Germline values: CDR1 MNHEY, CDR2 SVGAGI. CDR3: CASRPEFGSNQPQHF. CDR3 DNA: TGTGCCAGCAGGCCGGAGTTTGGGAGCAATCAGCCCCAGCATTTT.

This rearrangement joins TRBV6-5 to TRBJ2-7; possible D gene TRBD2, 6 bases. This CDR3 has 14 amino acids. CDR1 and CDR2 (germline): MNHEY, SVGAGI. V lost 0 bases and J 5 bases, leaving 11 bases between the germline ends. The CDR3 loop reads CASSYSGGSHEQYF. The CDR3 nucleotides read TGTGCCAGCAGTTACTCTGGGGGGTCCCACGAGCAGTACTTC.

This clone occurred a few times. Distinct nucleotide sequences in the sample also encode this CDR3. The V and J genes are TRBV6-5 and TRBJ2-2; D unresolved. The V end was cut by 2 bases, the J end by 1 base, with 5 bases between. This CDR3 contains 14 residues. Germline-derived CDR1 and CDR2 are MNHEY and SVGAGI. This CDR3 reads CASSYGLNTGELFF. The CDR3 region has the DNA TGTGCCAGCAGTTACGGGCTGAACACCGGGGAGCTGTTTTTT.

V is TRBV25-1 and J is TRBJ1-5; 8 bases line up with TRBD1. In germline, CDR1 is MGHDK, CDR2 SYGVNS. J lost 0 bases, V lost 2 bases, and 6 bases had no gene match. The CDR3 extends over 17 amino acids. CDR3 residues: CASSERGGQVSNQPQHF. The CDR3 DNA reads as TGTGCCAGCAGTGAAAGGGGGGGACAGGTTAGCAATCAGCCCCAGCATTTT. The full variable domain, in which reference TRBV25-1 and TRBJ1-5 provide the parts outside the CDR3, is EADIYQTPRYLVIGTGKKITLECSQTMGHDKMYWYQQDPGMELHLIHYSYGVNSTEKGDLSSESTVSRIRTEHFPLTLESARPSHTSQYLCASSERGGQVSNQPQHFGDGTRLSIL.

This sequence joins TRBV9 and TRBJ1-2; D is ambiguous. The V gene lost 0 bases and the J gene lost 0 bases, with 12 bases spanning the gap. Germline loops: CDR1 SGDLS, CDR2 YYNGEE. The CDR3 contains 16 residues. The CDR3 nucleotides are TGTGCCAGCAGCGTAGAACGGGATGCACCTAACTATGGCTACACCTTC. Its translation is CASSVERDAPNYGYTF.

About this clone: The same CDR3 can be traced to other DNA sequences in this sample. The gene calls are TRBV5-6 and TRBJ1-3, with unresolved D. Between the trimmed V and J ends, which lost 1 base and 4 bases, there was a span of 6 bases. The germline CDR1 and CDR2 sequences are SGHDT and YYEEEE. The CDR3 consists of 13 residues. The CDR3 here is CASSLFGGNTIYF. CDR3 sequence (DNA): TGTGCCAGCAGCTTGTTTGGGGGAAACACCATATATTTT.

The V and J genes are TRBV27 and TRBJ1-1; D not certain. Per the germline V gene, CDR1 is MNHEY and CDR2 is SMNVEV (reference sequence). Between the trimmed V and J ends, which lost 4 bases and 0 bases, there was a span of 12 bases. The CDR3 spans 15 residues. The chain's CDR3 is CASSSIPTVNTEAFF. The CDR3 DNA reads as TGTGCCAGCAGTTCGATCCCGACGGTGAACACTGAAGCTTTCTTT.

As concerns this clone: Other DNA variants within this sample encode the same CDR3. This rearrangement joins TRBV4-1 to TRBJ2-7; no clear D gene. This CDR3 has 13 residues. Per the germline V gene, CDR1 is MGHRA and CDR2 is YSYEKL. Trimming pared 1 base from V and 3 bases from J, leaving 7 bases between. CDR3 in DNA: TGCGCCAGCAGCCAAGCACCGGGCTACGAGCAGTACTTC. Translated: CASSQAPGYEQYF.

This rearrangement joins TRBV27 to TRBJ2-7, with 8 bases that match TRBD2. The J segment lost 3 bases and the V segment lost 5 bases, leaving 9 bases of the junction unmatched. Germline CDR1 is MNHEY and CDR2 is SMNVEV (reference sequence). This CDR3 contains 15 residues. CDR3 protein: CASSPGGGSYYEQYF. In nucleotides, the CDR3 is TGTGCCAGCAGTCCCGGCGGGGGGTCTTACTACGAGCAGTACTTC.

The chain carries TRBV18 and TRBJ2-1, with D possibly being TRBD2 (6 bases). Germline-derived CDR1 and CDR2 are KGHSH and LQKENI. V lost 2 bases and J lost 1, with 9 bases in between. The CDR3 has 15 amino acids. The CDR3 is CASSPFGSSYNEQFF. The CDR3 nucleotides are TGTGCCAGCTCACCATTCGGGAGTTCCTACAATGAGCAGTTCTTC.

This clone has just one count. V gene TRBV29-1 combines with J gene TRBJ2-2; TRBD2 aligns across 10 bases. The CDR3 covers 14 residues. Trimming at V came to 6 bases and at J to 5 bases, leaving 6 bases not matched to a gene. Germline CDR1 SQVTM, CDR2 ANQGSEA. The CDR3 region has the DNA TGCAGCGTCGCTAGCGGGAGCGGGACCGGGGAGCTGTTTTTT. Translation gives CSVASGSGTGELFF.

The chain links TRBV4-1 to TRBJ2-3; D possibly corresponds to TRBD2 (6 bases). Per the germline V gene, CDR1 is MGHRA and CDR2 is YSYEKL. The CDR3 consists of 11 residues. The V end was cut by 1 base, the J end by 14 bases, with 10 bases between. This CDR3 is CASSQGTTRYF. CDR3 in DNA: TGCGCCAGCAGCCAAGGGACTACCAGGTATTTT.

The V call is TRBV28, the J call TRBJ1-2; tentative D call: TRBD1 (5 bases). The CDR3 consists of 14 residues. The ends were cut back, 3 bases at V and 3 bases at J, with 11 bases in the middle. From germline, CDR1 is MDHEN and CDR2 SYDVKM. CDR3 residues: CASSFQGGDYGYTF. The CDR3, as DNA: TGTGCCAGCAGTTTTCAGGGAGGCGACTATGGCTACACCTTC.

The rearrangement joins TRBV6-5 to TRBJ2-5, with D perhaps being TRBD1 or TRBD2 (5 bases each). The CDR3 runs 16 residues. The V gene lost 0 bases and the J gene lost 4 bases, with 15 bases spanning the gap. Germline-derived CDR1 and CDR2 are MNHEY and SVGAGI. CDR3 residues: CASSYSRDEAGETQYF. In DNA form, the CDR3 reads TGTGCCAGCAGTTACTCAAGGGACGAGGCGGGAGAGACCCAGTACTTC.

The J gene is TRBJ1-1, the V gene TRBV5-3; TRBD1 matches at 8 bases. TRBV5-3 is an ORF, with its function uncertain. The CDR3 has 15 amino acids. V dropped 0 bases and J dropped 0; count of bases not matched to a gene: 1. In DNA, the CDR3 is TGTGCCAGAAGCTTGGGCAGGGGGCTGAACACTGAAGCTTTCTTT. Translated, it gives CARSLGRGLNTEAFF.

The chain couples TRBV14 to TRBJ2-2; no firm D call. The V gene's germline CDR1 is SGHDN and CDR2 FVKESK. The CDR3 contains 8 residues. The CDR3 protein is CGSARLFF. The CDR3 nucleotides are TGTGGCTCGGCTCGGCTGTTTTTT.